These 31 T cell receptor beta chains share one sample of origin, sequenced in a study of blood T cells in healthy people across ages. Then a second PCR, running about 6 to 12 cycles, was carried out with a sample-barcoded 5' primer and a J-beta primer mix. In TCRdb, the 5' RACE reads were re-called with MiXCR into one record per CDR3 protein. The sample contains hundreds of thousands of distinct CDR3 sequences, about 30% of which appear only once. The sequencing input was blood. These receptors were obtained from a woman older than 75 in good health.

Of note for this clonotype: This may stem from a read error, because a much larger clone lies one nucleotide away. The chain carries TRBV4-2 and TRBJ1-5; possible D gene TRBD1, 5 bases. CDR3 length equals 14 residues. V lost 4 bases, J lost 9 bases, and 16 bases lay in between. CDR1 LGHNA and CDR2 YNFKEQ come from the germline V gene. CDR3 in amino acids: CASSPGGNGRPQHF. In DNA form, the CDR3 reads TGTGCCAGCAGCCCGGGGGGGAACGGTCGGCCCCAGCATTTT.

This clonotype was seen repeatedly, ten times or more. The rearrangement links TRBV6-5 to TRBJ2-1, with 13 bases identical to TRBD2. The CDR3 has 16 amino acids. Trimming cost V 5 bases and J 5 bases; bases outside gene matches: 6. Germline V CDR1 and CDR2: MNHEY, SVGAGI. The CDR3 loop reads CASSTRTSGRHNEQFF. The CDR3 nucleotides read TGTGCCAGCAGTACCCGGACTAGCGGGAGACACAATGAGCAGTTCTTC.

This clonotype was counted only a few times. The chain links TRBV12-3 or TRBV12-4 to TRBJ1-1; 9 nucleotides agree with TRBD1. This CDR3 contains 13 residues. The trim removed 4 bases at V and 4 bases at J, leaving 1 base unmatched. DNA of the CDR3: TGTGCCAGCAGTTCACAGGGGGCCACTGAAGCTTTCTTT. Its translation is CASSSQGATEAFF.

This clonotype was seen at least ten times. The chain uses TRBV12-3 or TRBV12-4 and TRBJ2-5; TRBD2 aligns across 7 bases. The J segment lost 4 bases and the V segment lost 6 bases, leaving 8 bases of the junction unmatched. The CDR3 has 14 residues. Here the CDR3 DNA reads TGTGCCAGCAGATCTGCCGGCGGGAGAGAGACCCAGTACTTC. Amino acid sequence: CASRSAGGRETQYF.

This clonotype occurred many times. This chain joins TRBV29-1 and TRBJ2-2; D is possibly TRBD1 (5 bases). V was clipped by 6 bases and J by 5 bases, with 13 bases between them. Per germline, CDR1 SQVTM and CDR2 ANQGSEA. CDR3 length: 13 residues. The CDR3 nucleotides are TGCAGCGTGGGCTGGGGCGGAACCGGGGAGCTGTTTTTT. Translation: CSVGWGGTGELFF.

This clonotype was seen only a few times. This chain joins TRBV11-2 and TRBJ2-7; D is undetermined. This CDR3 region has 15 residues. The V gene lost 4 bases and the J gene lost 0 bases, with 13 bases spanning the gap. CDR1 and CDR2 from the germline V gene are SGHAT and FQNNGV. The CDR3 loop is CASSSTASSSYEQYF. CDR3 nucleotides: TGTGCCAGCAGCTCAACGGCTTCGAGCTCCTACGAGCAGTACTTC.

This clonotype was observed a few times. CDR3 amino acids: CASSADRSLNEVHF. The CDR3 nucleotides are TGTGCCAGCAGTGCTGACAGGTCTCTGAATGAGGTCCACTTT. V is TRBV6-5 and J is TRBJ1-6, with D perhaps TRBD1 (6 bases). The CDR3 has 14 residues. Germline V gives CDR1 MNHEY, CDR2 SVGAGI. Between the trimmed V and J ends, which lost 5 bases and 17 bases, there was a span of 22 bases.

V and J are TRBV19 and TRBJ1-2; D perhaps matches TRBD1 (5 bases). The CDR3 is 13 residues long. V was cut by 9 bases and J by 7 bases, with 18 bases left in between. From germline, CDR1 is LNHDA and CDR2 SQIVND (reference sequence). This chain's CDR3 is CASSSTGLSGYTF. CDR3 bases: TGTGCCAGCTCCTCTACGGGACTCAGTGGCTACACCTTC.

The chain joins TRBV6-5 to TRBJ1-2, with D tentatively TRBD1 (6 bases). Trimming took 6 bases from V and 6 from J, leaving 14 bases between them. From germline, CDR1 is MNHEY and CDR2 SVGAGI. The CDR3 contains 13 residues. The CDR3 nucleotides are TGTGCCAGCAGCAGAGGACAGTTGGATGGCTACACCTTC. Amino acids: CASSRGQLDGYTF.

This clonotype showed up just a few times. A much more abundant neighbour one base away suggests this may be a read error. The chain combines TRBV11-2 with TRBJ2-7; a possible D gene is TRBD2 (5 bases). Germline V gene lookup returns CDR1 SGHAT and CDR2 FQNNGV. This CDR3 region has 14 residues. Trimming pared 5 bases from V and 4 bases from J, leaving 15 bases between. CDR3 protein: CASSIGRGGYEQYF. In DNA, the CDR3 is TGTGCCAGCAGCATAGGTCGGGGTGGATACGAGCAGTACTTC.

This clonotype was observed many times. The chain has TRBV20-1 and TRBJ2-1, with 13 positions matching TRBD2. The J segment lost 5 bases and the V segment lost 2 bases, leaving 3 bases of the junction unmatched. Germline V lookup: CDR1 DFQATT, CDR2 SNEGSKA (reference sequence). The CDR3 has 15 residues. CDR3 residues: CSARQLAGGNNEQFF. CDR3 nucleotides: TGCAGTGCTAGACAACTAGCGGGGGGGAACAATGAGCAGTTCTTC.

This clonotype was observed at least ten times. V and J are TRBV7-2 and TRBJ2-1, with 12 bases that match TRBD2. V trimming: 5 bases; J trimming: 5 bases; junction bases outside the gene matches: 4. CDR1 is SGHTA and CDR2 is FQGNSA in the germline V gene. The CDR3 runs to 15 residues. Here the CDR3 DNA reads TGTGCCAGCAGCCCCGGACTAGCGGGGAACAATGAGCAGTTCTTC. Its translation is CASSPGLAGNNEQFF.

As regards this clonotype: Given a much more abundant clone one base away, this may be a read error. This rearrangement joins TRBV29-1 to TRBJ2-1; D is possibly TRBD1 (6 bases). Per germline, CDR1 SQVTM and CDR2 ANQGSEA. The CDR3 is 12 residues long. Between the trimmed V and J ends, which lost 5 bases and 13 bases, there was a span of 18 bases. The CDR3 reads CSVNRDIETQFF. As DNA, the CDR3 is TGCAGCGTTAACCGGGACATTGAGACCCAGTTCTTC.

This clonotype was counted at least ten times. V and J are TRBV7-2 and TRBJ2-7; TRBD1 matches 10 bases. Unmatched junction bases numbered 7, after V lost 2 bases and J lost 3 bases. Germline V gives CDR1 SGHTA, CDR2 FQGNSA. This CDR3 contains 16 residues. CDR3 sequence: CASSLRAGTGVYEQYF. The DNA for the CDR3 is TGTGCCAGCAGCTTAAGGGCCGGGACAGGGGTCTACGAGCAGTACTTC.

As for this clonotype: This could be a read error, since a much larger clone is one nucleotide away. V usage is TRBV6-4 and J usage is TRBJ2-4; 9 bases fit TRBD1. Gene TRBJ2-7 matches the end of the DNA better, so the J call may be wrong. CDR1 MRHNA and CDR2 SNTAGT come from the germline V gene. This CDR3 is 15 amino acids long. The CDR3 protein is CAGIDVGQGCYEQYF. The CDR3 coding sequence is TGTGCCGGCATTGATGTGGGACAGGGTTGCTACGAGCAGTACTTC.

This clonotype appeared many times. This sequence joins TRBV5-5 and TRBJ1-1; D is uncertain. Germline CDR1 reads SGHKS; CDR2 reads YYEKEE (reference sequence). The length of the CDR3 is 14 residues. The V and J ends lost 0 bases and 6 bases respectively, with 12 bases between them. CDR3 nucleotides: TGTGCCAGCAGCTTGGCCCAGACACTAGCTGAAGCTTTCTTT. Its translation is CASSLAQTLAEAFF.

This clonotype was seen only a few times. This chain connects TRBV20-1 to TRBJ2-5; TRBD2 matches at 8 bases. Germline CDR1 reads DFQATT; CDR2 reads SNEGSKA (reference sequence). V dropped 3 bases and J dropped 10; count of bases not matched to a gene: 16. The CDR3 runs to 15 residues. CDR3 in amino acids: CSASGTSGFVGVQYF. DNA for the CDR3: TGCAGTGCTAGCGGTACTAGCGGATTCGTGGGGGTCCAGTACTTC.

The V call is TRBV6-5, the J call TRBJ1-1, with D perhaps TRBD1 (6 bases). V was clipped by 6 bases and J by 11 bases, with 19 bases between them. Per germline, CDR1 MNHEY and CDR2 SVGAGI. The CDR3 has 13 amino acids. This CDR3 reads CASRTGTLTGAFF. Here the CDR3 DNA reads TGTGCCAGCAGGACCGGGACACTAACTGGGGCTTTCTTT.

In its sample, this clonotype was seen many times. The chain uses TRBV5-6 and TRBJ1-2; 9 bases fit TRBD1. Germline trimming cut 2 bases from V and 4 bases from J; bases unmatched to any gene: 3. CDR3 length: 14 residues. Germline V gene sequence: CDR1 SGHDT, CDR2 YYEEEE. DNA for the CDR3: TGTGCCAGCAGCTTCGGACAGGGGCTCTATGGCTACACCTTC. This codes for CASSFGQGLYGYTF.

Concerning this clonotype itself: With a much larger clone just one base away, this may be a read error. Here the CDR3 DNA reads TGCAGTGCTAGAGATCGAGGACAGGGTGACTATGGCTACACCTTC. Its protein is CSARDRGQGDYGYTF. This chain uses TRBV20-1 with TRBJ1-2; 8 positions match TRBD1. Per germline, CDR1 DFQATT and CDR2 SNEGSKA (reference sequence). The CDR3 has 15 residues. Trimming cost V 0 bases and J 3 bases; bases outside gene matches: 6.

In its sample, this clonotype was seen a few times. In DNA form, the CDR3 reads TGTGCCTGGAGTGCTTTAGCAGGGGGCTCCATCTCCGAGCAGTACTTC. Protein: CAWSALAGGSISEQYF. The J gene is TRBJ2-7, the V gene TRBV30; TRBD1 aligns across 8 bases. This CDR3 is built from 16 residues. The V gene end was trimmed by 1 base and the J gene end by 6 bases; junction bases not matched to a gene: 14. CDR1 GTSNPN and CDR2 SVGIG come from the germline V gene (reference sequence).

A note on this clonotype: This may be a read error, as it is one base from a much larger clone. V and J are TRBV12-3 or TRBV12-4 and TRBJ2-4, with D perhaps TRBD1 or TRBD2 (6 bases each). This CDR3 comprises 15 residues. The V and J ends lost 5 bases and 13 bases respectively, with 24 bases between them. The CDR3 DNA is TGTGCCAGCAGTCCCCGGGGGCAGAGGCAGAATGAGCAGTACTTC. Translated: CASSPRGQRQNEQYF.

The chain employs TRBV5-1 and TRBJ2-1, with D maybe TRBD1 (5 bases). The last part of the DNA fits TRBJ2-7 better; the J call may be wrong. From germline, CDR1 is SGHRS and CDR2 YFSETQ. The CDR3 runs 14 residues. CDR3 coding DNA: TGCGCCAGCAGCTCAAGTGGGGCCTACAATGAGCAGTACTTC. It is translated as CASSSSGAYNEQYF.

This rearrangement joins TRBV6-5 to TRBJ1-3, with no clear D. Germline CDR1 and CDR2: MNHEY and SVGAGI. The CDR3 has 12 amino acids. V gave up 4 bases and J gave up 4 bases, with 5 bases separating them. As DNA, the CDR3 is TGTGCCAGCAGTTCCACCGGAAACACCATATATTTT. It translates to CASSSTGNTIYF.

V is TRBV5-1 and J is TRBJ2-7, with 10 bases identical to TRBD1. Germline V gene data show CDR1 as SGHRS and CDR2 as YFSETQ. J was trimmed by 2 bases and V by 3 bases; bases with no gene match: 5. CDR3 length: 15 amino acids. The CDR3 is CASSWTGGKAYEQYF. DNA of the CDR3: TGCGCCAGCAGCTGGACAGGGGGGAAAGCCTACGAGCAGTACTTC.

This clonotype was detected many times. The rearrangement links TRBV15 to TRBJ2-3; a weak D match, TRBD2 (5 bases). With 3 bases removed from V and 4 bases from J, the gap between germline ends came to 8 bases. The CDR3 has 13 residues. CDR1 LNHNV and CDR2 YYDKDF come from the germline V gene (reference sequence). The CDR3 sequence is CATSRTIPDTQYF. The DNA of the CDR3 is TGTGCCACCAGCAGGACTATTCCAGATACGCAGTATTTT.

The rearrangement uses TRBV7-2 and TRBJ2-4; tentative D call: TRBD1 (5 bases). Germline CDR1 SGHTA, CDR2 FQGNSA. The CDR3 runs to 16 residues. Trimming took 4 bases from V and 0 from J, leaving 13 bases between them. The CDR3: CASSSTVSRAKNIQYF. The CDR3 DNA is TGTGCCAGCAGCTCGACAGTTTCAAGAGCCAAAAACATTCAGTACTTC.

This clonotype was counted a few times. The chain recombines TRBV15 with TRBJ2-7; D perhaps matches TRBD1 (5 bases). The V end lost 5 bases, the J end lost 3 bases, and 23 bases lay between the germline ends. The CDR3 contains 17 residues. Germline CDR1 is LNHNV and CDR2 is YYDKDF (reference sequence). CDR3 in amino acids: CATSDVLSLDTVYEQYF. The DNA for the CDR3 is TGTGCCACCAGCGACGTCCTCTCCTTGGACACGGTCTACGAGCAGTACTTC.

The table lists this clonotype with a few counts. CDR3 bases: TGCGCCAGCAGCCAAGATGGGGGGGCGACAGGGTTCGACTATGGCTACACCTTC. Translation gives CASSQDGGATGFDYGYTF. The rearrangement joins TRBV4-1 to TRBJ1-2, with 7 bases aligning to TRBD1. From germline, CDR1 is MGHRA and CDR2 YSYEKL. The CDR3 contains 18 residues. V gave up 0 bases and J gave up 3 bases; unmatched junction bases: 13.

This clonotype was detected many times. The chain links TRBV7-2 to TRBJ2-7; a possible D gene is TRBD1 (6 bases). Trimming took 3 bases from V and 3 from J, leaving 9 bases between them. The CDR3 length is 13 residues. Germline V gene data show CDR1 as SGHTA and CDR2 as FQGNSA. The CDR3 region is CASSLDSHYEQYF. CDR3 coding DNA: TGTGCCAGCAGCTTGGACAGCCACTACGAGCAGTACTTC.

Concerning this clonotype itself: A much bigger clone sits one base away, suggesting this may be a read error. The chain combines TRBV6-1 with TRBJ2-1; 7 nucleotides match TRBD1. The germline CDR1 and CDR2 sequences are MNHNS and SASEGT. The CDR3 is 15 residues long. The ends lost 6 bases at V and 12 bases at J; junction bases unmatched: 17. The CDR3 sequence is CASRNRRDSPLVQFF. CDR3 sequence (DNA): TGTGCCAGCAGAAACCGACGGGACAGCCCCCTGGTGCAGTTCTTC.